The 4 T cell receptor beta chains in this list originate from one sample, sequenced in a study of T cell responses to AZD1222 COVID-19 vaccine. The data were produced by immunoSEQ multiplex PCR, yet TCRdb's version contains in-frame clones alone and is incomplete. The data show 80,000 to 95,000 clones, about nine tenths seen once. The sequencing used peripheral blood, collected 28 days after the second AZD1222 dose. These receptors originate from an adult who received the AZD1222 COVID-19 vaccine.

The CDR3 DNA sequence: TGTGCCAGCAGCCCCCTATTGGCGGGGGAGGATCAGCCCCAGCATTTT. This sequence encodes CASSPLLAGEDQPQHF. The chain recombines TRBV16 with TRBJ1-5; the D gene is possibly TRBD1 (5 bases). This CDR3 has 16 residues. Trimming removed 4 bases from V and 5 bases from J, with 18 bases in between. Germline-derived CDR1 and CDR2 are KGHSY and FQNENV.

This clone appeared a single time. The chain carries TRBV7-8 and TRBJ2-5, with a possible D match to TRBD1 (5 bases). There are 14 residues in the CDR3. Germline V CDR1 and CDR2: SGHVS, FQNEAQ. Trimming cost V 1 base and J 9 bases, with 15 bases left between them. The CDR3 bases are TGTGCCAGCAGCTTAGAAGGGGCTCAAAGGTCCCAGTACTTC. Its protein is CASSLEGAQRSQYF.

A remark on this clone: The germline gene is not matched at one end of the junction; a read error may be the cause. The CDR3 loop is CASSQFLVSLGNLAF. CDR3 nucleotide sequence: TGCGCCAGCAGCCAATTCCTCGTGAGTTTGGGTAATTTGGCCTTC. V and J are TRBV4-3 and TRBJ1-2; D is ambiguous. The germline V gene encodes CDR1 LGHNA and CDR2 YSLEER. The length of the CDR3 is 15 residues.

V is TRBV28 and J is TRBJ1-3; D is unresolved. Per the germline V gene, CDR1 is MDHEN and CDR2 is SYDVKM. The CDR3 sequence is 15 residues long. V lost 4 bases and J lost 4, with 14 bases in between. DNA for the CDR3: TGTGCCAGCAGTTCCCAAACCCTTCGGGGAAACACCATATATTTT. Its protein product is CASSSQTLRGNTIYF.